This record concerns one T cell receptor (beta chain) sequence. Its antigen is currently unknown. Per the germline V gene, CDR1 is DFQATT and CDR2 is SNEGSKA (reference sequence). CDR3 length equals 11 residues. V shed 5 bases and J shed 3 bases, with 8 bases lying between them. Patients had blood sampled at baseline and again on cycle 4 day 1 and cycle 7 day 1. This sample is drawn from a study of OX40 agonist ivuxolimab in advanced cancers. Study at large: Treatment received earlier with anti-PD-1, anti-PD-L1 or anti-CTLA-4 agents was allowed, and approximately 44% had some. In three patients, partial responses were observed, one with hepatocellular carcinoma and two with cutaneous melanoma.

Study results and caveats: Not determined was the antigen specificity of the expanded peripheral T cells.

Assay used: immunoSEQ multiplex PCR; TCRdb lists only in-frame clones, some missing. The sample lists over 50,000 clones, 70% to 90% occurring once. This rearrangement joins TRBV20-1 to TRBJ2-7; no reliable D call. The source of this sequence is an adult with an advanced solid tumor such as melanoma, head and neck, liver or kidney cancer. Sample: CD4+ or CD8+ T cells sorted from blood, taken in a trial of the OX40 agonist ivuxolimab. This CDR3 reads CSAYAGYEQYF. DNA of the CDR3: TGCAGTGCTTACGCTGGCTACGAGCAGTACTTC.